This T cell receptor beta chain was sequenced for a study of blood T cells in healthy people across ages. PCR was performed a second time for roughly 7 to 11 cycles using a sample-barcoded 5' primer and a J-beta primer mix. MiXCR, applied by TCRdb to the 5' RACE reads, yields one record per CDR3 protein. Of around 750,000 distinct CDR3 sequences in the sample, about 48% were seen once. The table lists this clonotype with a few counts. Germline lookup yields CDR1 MNHEY and CDR2 SVGEGT. This CDR3 comprises 13 residues. The germline V and J ends were trimmed by 7 bases and 8 bases, with 17 bases remaining between them.

The receptor's source is a man older than 75 in good health. Specimen: blood. This rearrangement joins TRBV6-2 or TRBV6-3 to TRBJ1-2; D gene ambiguous. The CDR3 sequence is CASTQRYGRGYTF. DNA for the CDR3: TGTGCCAGCACTCAGAGGTACGGCCGGGGCTACACCTTC.